This T cell receptor beta chain was observed in a study of blood T cell repertoires in COVID-19 (dated by TCRdb to the early 2020s). Some background on the complete study: Collaborator samples came from the United States, Italy and Spain and covered acute and convalescent phases of COVID-19. Deeply sampled blood TCRbeta repertoires from subjects exposed to, actively infected with, or recovered from COVID-19 were included in the dataset. The repertoires were made available in a free public database intended to serve as a resource for research on the immune response to SARS-CoV-2. Where available, HLA class I and class II types were taken from metadata supplied by the sample provider and were not determined by assay-based typing. A de-identified subject ID, COVID-19 status, age in years and sex were almost always included in the sample metadata. The material from the prospective study consisted of cDNA or gDNA derived from T cells, B-cell-depleted T cells, or PBMCs. Samples came from the ongoing ImmuneRACE study (first 160 participants) plus 1,254 subjects from 6 global collaborators.

In its sample, this clone was seen a few times. Its antigen is currently not known. The input lacks base qualities; no much larger clone sits a single base away. TCRbeta CDR3 regions were amplified from genomic DNA using the immunoSEQ Assay, a bias-controlled multiplex PCR. On the study's bioinformatics: The number of nucleated cells in each sample was estimated from the amplification of reference gene primers within the assay. Sequence reads were collapsed and filtered to measure the absolute abundance of every unique TCRbeta CDR3 rearrangement. Productive Simpson clonality was computed per sample as the square root of Simpson's diversity index over productive rearrangements. TCRdb retrieved this table from immuneACCESS and kept in-frame rearrangements only. Not all clones are present; in checked studies, unresolved V genes account for under half, and no reason is known for the remainder. For V, J and clone size, that table is used; D and trimming come from the DNA. The sample table lists about 180,000 clones, about 90% of them with a count of one. Roughly 20% of the sample is held by the ten biggest clonotypes.

CDR1 and CDR2 are drawn from the germline V gene: LGHNA, YSLEER. Compared with germline, V lacks 1 base and J lacks 0 bases; bases without a gene match: 18. Inclusive of the bounding cysteine and phenylalanine, the CDR3 is 22 residues long. Left in the record is the CDR3 DNA by itself, 66 bases read in frame from the first base. Findings and caveats that apply to the study as a whole: How much clinical and demographic metadata was included differed by source and by participant, and the metadata was provided uncurated.

Each collaborating institution followed its own protocols to collect whole blood in K2EDTA tubes. For TCRbeta analysis, collaborators shipped samples as frozen whole blood, isolated PBMCs, or DNA extracted from either of those sample types. The chain joins TRBV4-3 to TRBJ1-6, and TRBD1 aligns with 7 junction nucleotides. The clonotype was recovered from a man aged 65-85 years with active or convalescent COVID-19. The sample comprised peripheral blood. This receptor carries the CDR3 CASSQGWGSGQLFSSYNSPLHF. The nucleotide sequence is given as TGCGCCAGCAGCCAAGGGTGGGGCTCGGGACAGCTTTTCAGCTCCTATAATTCACCCCTCCACTTT.